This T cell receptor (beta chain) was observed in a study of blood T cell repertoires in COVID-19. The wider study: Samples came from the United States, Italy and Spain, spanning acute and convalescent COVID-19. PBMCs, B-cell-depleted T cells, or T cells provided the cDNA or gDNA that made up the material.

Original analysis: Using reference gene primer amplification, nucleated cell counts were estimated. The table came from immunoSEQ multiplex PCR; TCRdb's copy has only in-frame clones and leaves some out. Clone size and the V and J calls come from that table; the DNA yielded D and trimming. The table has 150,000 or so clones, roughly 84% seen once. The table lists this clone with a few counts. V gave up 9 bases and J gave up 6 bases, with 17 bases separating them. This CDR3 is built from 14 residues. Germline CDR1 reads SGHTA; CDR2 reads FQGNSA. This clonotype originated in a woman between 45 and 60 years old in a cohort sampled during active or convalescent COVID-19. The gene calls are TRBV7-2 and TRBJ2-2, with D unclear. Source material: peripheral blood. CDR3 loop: CASKFYSSPGELFF. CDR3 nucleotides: TGTGCCAGTAAATTTTATAGTTCCCCCGGGGAGCTGTTTTTT.